The clone carrying this TCR beta chain was seen at least ten times. As yet, its antigen is unknown. The source material, RNA transcripts, was used to amplify TCR beta CDR3 regions. First-round RT-PCR targeting the TCR CDR3 was performed with the HTBI primer set. TCRdb reprocessed the multiplex PCR reads with MiXCR, giving one entry per CDR3 protein. The table has about 590,000 distinct CDR3 sequences, around 14% seen once. The CDR3 consists of 15 residues. Trimming cost V 5 bases and J 2 bases, with 16 bases left between them. Germline V gene data show CDR1 as MNHNS and CDR2 as SASEGT. This sample is drawn from a study of T cells in Graves' hyperthyroidism and ophthalmopathy. Broader study findings: Model output signaled ophthalmopathy a median approximately 6 months ahead of onset.

The sample comprised blood. V and J are TRBV6-1 and TRBJ2-7; perhaps TRBD2 as D (5 bases). This clonotype was sampled from a woman between 18 and 29 years old with Graves' ophthalmopathy. As DNA, the CDR3 is TGTGCCAGCAGTTCGTACAAGCGGCCCACCTACGAGCAGTACTTC. This translates into CASSSYKRPTYEQYF.